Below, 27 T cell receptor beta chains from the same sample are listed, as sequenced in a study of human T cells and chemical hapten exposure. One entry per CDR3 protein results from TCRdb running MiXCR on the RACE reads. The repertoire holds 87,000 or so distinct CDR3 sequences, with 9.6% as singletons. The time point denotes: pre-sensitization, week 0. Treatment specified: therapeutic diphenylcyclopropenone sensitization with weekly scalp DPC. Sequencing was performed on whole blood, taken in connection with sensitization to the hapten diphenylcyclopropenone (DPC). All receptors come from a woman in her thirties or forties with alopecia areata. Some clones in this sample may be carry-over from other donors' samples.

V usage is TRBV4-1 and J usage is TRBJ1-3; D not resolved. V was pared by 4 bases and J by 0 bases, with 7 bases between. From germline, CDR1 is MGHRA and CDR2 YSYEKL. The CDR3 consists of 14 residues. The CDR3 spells CASSRGGSGNTIYF. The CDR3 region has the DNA TGCGCCAGCAGCCGGGGTGGCTCTGGAAACACCATATATTTT.

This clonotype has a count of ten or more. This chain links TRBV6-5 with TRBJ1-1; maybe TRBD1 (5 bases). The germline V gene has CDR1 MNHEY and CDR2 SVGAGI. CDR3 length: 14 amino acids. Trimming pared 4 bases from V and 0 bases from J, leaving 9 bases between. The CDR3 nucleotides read TGTGCCAGCAGTTGGAGGGGCTTGAACACTGAAGCTTTCTTT. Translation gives CASSWRGLNTEAFF.

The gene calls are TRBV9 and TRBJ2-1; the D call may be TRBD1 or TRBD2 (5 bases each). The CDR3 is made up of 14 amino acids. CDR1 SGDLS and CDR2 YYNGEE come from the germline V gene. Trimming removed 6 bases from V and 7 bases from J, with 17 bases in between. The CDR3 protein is CASTRDPGKNEQFF. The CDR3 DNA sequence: TGTGCCAGCACCCGGGACCCGGGGAAGAATGAGCAGTTCTTC.

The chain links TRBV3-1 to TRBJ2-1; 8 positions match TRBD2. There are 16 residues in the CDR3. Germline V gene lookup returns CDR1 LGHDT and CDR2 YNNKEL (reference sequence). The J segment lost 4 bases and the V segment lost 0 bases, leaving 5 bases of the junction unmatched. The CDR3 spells CASSQEGRGGYNEQFF. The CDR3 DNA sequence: TGTGCCAGCAGCCAAGAAGGCCGGGGGGGATACAATGAGCAGTTCTTC.

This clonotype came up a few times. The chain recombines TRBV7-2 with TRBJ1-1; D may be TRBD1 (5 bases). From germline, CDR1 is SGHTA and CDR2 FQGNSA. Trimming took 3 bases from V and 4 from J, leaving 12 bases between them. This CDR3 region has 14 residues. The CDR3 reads CASSFGGRVTEAFF. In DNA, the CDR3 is TGTGCCAGCAGCTTCGGGGGAAGGGTCACTGAAGCTTTCTTT.

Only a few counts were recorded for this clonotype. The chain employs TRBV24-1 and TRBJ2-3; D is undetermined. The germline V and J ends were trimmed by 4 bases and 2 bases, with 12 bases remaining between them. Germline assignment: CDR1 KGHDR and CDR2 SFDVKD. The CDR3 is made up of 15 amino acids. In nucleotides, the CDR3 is TGTGCCACCAGTGACGCTATGGTGCCCACAGATACGCAGTATTTT. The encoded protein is CATSDAMVPTDTQYF.

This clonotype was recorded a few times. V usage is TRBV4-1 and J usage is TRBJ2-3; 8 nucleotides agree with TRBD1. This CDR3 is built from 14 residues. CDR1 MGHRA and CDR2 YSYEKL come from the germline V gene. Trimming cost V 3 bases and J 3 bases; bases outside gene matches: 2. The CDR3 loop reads CASSHQGATDTQYF. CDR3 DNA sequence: TGCGCCAGCAGCCACCAGGGGGCTACAGATACGCAGTATTTT.

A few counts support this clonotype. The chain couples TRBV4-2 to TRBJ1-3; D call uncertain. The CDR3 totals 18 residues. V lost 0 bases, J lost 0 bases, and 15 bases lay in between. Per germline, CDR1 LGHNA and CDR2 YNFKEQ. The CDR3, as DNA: TGTGCCAGCAGCCAAGACGAAGGGCGGGCATTCTCTGGAAACACCATATATTTT. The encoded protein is CASSQDEGRAFSGNTIYF.

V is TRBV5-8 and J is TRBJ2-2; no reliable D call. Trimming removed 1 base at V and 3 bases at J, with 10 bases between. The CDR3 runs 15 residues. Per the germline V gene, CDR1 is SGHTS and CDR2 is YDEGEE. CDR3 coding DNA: TGTGCCAGCAGCTTGTATTCCAGTTACACCGGGGAGCTGTTTTTT. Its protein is CASSLYSSYTGELFF. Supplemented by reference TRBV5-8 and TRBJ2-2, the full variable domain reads EAGVTQSPTHLIKTRGQQATLRCSPISGHTSVYWYQQALGLGLQFLLWYDEGEERNRGNFPPRFSGRQFPNYSSELNVNALELEDSALYLCASSLYSSYTGELFFGEGSRLTVL.

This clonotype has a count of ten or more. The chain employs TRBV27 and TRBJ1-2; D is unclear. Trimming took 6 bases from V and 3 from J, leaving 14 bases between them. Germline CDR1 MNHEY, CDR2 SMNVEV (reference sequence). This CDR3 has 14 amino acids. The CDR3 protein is CASSPSAGHYGYTF. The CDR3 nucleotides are TGTGCCAGCAGCCCCTCGGCGGGTCACTATGGCTACACCTTC.

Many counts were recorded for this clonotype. The CDR3 region is CSVRGTGVYEQFF. DNA of the CDR3: TGCAGCGTAAGGGGGACAGGGGTTTATGAGCAGTTCTTC. V gene TRBV29-1 combines with J gene TRBJ2-1; 10 positions agree with TRBD1. Per the germline V gene, CDR1 is SQVTM and CDR2 is ANQGSEA. V lost 6 bases, J lost 8 bases, and 7 bases stayed unmatched. This CDR3 has 13 residues.

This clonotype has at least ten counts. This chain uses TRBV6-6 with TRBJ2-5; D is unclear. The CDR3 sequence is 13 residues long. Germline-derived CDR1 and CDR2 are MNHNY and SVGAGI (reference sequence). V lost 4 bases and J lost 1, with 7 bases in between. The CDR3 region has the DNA TGTGCCAGCAGTTGGGGTAGCCAAGAGACCCAGTACTTC. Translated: CASSWGSQETQYF.

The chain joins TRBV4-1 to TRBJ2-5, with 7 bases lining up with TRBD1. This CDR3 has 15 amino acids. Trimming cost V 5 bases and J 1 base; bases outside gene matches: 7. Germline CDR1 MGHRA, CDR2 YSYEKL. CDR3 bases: TGCGCCAGCAGCTCGGGACAGACTCTCCAAGAGACCCAGTACTTC. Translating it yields CASSSGQTLQETQYF.

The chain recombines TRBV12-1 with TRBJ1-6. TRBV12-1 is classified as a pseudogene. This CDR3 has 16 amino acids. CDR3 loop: CASSFVGRPSNSPLHF. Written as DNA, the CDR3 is TGTGCCAGCAGCTTTGTGGGCAGGCCGTCCAATTCACCCCTCCACTTT.

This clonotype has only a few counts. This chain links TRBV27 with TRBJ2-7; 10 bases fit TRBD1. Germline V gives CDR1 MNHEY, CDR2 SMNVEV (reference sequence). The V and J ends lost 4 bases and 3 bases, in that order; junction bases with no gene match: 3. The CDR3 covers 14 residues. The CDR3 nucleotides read TGTGCCAGCAGTTCGACAGGGGGCGTCTACGAGCAGTACTTC. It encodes CASSSTGGVYEQYF.

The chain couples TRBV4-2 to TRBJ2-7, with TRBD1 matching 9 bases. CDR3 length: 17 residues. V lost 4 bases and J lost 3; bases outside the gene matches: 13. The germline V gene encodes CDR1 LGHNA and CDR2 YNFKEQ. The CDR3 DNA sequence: TGTGCCAGCAGCCCCACAGCCGGGACAGGGTTCCGCTACGAGCAGTACTTC. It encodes CASSPTAGTGFRYEQYF.

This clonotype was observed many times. The CDR3 spells CASSLRLEETQYF. In DNA, the CDR3 is TGTGCCAGCAGCTTACGGCTGGAAGAGACCCAGTACTTC. The chain is built from TRBV7-2 and TRBJ2-5; no definite D call. Germline V lookup: CDR1 SGHTA, CDR2 FQGNSA. V was shortened by 2 bases and J by 3 bases, with 7 bases between the two germline ends. CDR3 size: 13 residues.

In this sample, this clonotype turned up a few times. The CDR3 region is CASSLSFQGVTYEQYF. In DNA, the CDR3 is TGTGCCAGCAGTTTAAGCTTCCAGGGGGTAACCTACGAGCAGTACTTC. The V call is TRBV27, the J call TRBJ2-7, with TRBD1 matching over 7 bases. The CDR3 is 16 amino acids. The J segment lost 2 bases and the V segment lost 2 bases, leaving 9 bases of the junction unmatched. The V gene's germline CDR1 is MNHEY and CDR2 SMNVEV (reference sequence).

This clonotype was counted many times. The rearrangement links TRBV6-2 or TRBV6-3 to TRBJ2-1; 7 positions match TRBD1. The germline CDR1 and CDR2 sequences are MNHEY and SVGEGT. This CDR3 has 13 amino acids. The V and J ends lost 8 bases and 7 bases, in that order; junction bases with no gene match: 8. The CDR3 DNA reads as TGTGCCAGCTCCCAGGGGGAAATAAATGAGCAGTTCTTC. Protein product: CASSQGEINEQFF.

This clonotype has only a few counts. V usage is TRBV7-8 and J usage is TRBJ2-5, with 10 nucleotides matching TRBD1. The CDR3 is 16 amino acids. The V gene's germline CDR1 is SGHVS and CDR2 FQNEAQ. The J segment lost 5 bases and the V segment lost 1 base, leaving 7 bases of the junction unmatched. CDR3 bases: TGTGCCAGCAGCTTAGGACAGGGGGCAGTTTGGGAGACCCAGTACTTC. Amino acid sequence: CASSLGQGAVWETQYF.

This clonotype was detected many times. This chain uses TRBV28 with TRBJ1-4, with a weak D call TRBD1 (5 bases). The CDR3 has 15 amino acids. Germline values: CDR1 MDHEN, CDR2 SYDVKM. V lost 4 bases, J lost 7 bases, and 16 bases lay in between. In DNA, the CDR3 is TGTGCCAGCAGTTCAACCTGGGGGGAGGGTGAAAAACTGTTTTTT. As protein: CASSSTWGEGEKLFF.

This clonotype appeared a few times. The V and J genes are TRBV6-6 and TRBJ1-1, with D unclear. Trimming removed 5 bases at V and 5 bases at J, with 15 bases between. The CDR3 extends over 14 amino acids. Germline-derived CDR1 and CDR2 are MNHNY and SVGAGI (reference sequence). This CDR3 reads CASSTRQPRTEAFF. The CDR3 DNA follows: TGTGCCAGCAGTACCCGACAACCTCGAACTGAAGCTTTCTTT.

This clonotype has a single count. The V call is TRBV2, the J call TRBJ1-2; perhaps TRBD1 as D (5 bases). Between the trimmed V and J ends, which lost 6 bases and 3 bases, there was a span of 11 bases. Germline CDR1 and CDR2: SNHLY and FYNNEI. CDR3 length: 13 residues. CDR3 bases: TGTGCCAGCAGGGGGGATGGGGACTATGGCTACACCTTC. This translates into CASRGDGDYGYTF.

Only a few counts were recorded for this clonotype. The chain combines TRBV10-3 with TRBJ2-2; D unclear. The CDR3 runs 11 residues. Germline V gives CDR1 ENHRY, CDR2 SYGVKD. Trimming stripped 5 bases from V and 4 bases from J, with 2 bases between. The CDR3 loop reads CAISFTGELFF. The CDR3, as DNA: TGTGCCATCAGTTTCACCGGGGAGCTGTTTTTT.

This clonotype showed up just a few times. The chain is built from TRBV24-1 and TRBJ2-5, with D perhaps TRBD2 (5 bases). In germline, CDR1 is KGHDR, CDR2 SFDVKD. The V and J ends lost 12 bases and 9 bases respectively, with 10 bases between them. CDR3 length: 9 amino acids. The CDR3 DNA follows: TGTGCCCCGGGGAACGCCCAGTACTTC. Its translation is CAPGNAQYF.

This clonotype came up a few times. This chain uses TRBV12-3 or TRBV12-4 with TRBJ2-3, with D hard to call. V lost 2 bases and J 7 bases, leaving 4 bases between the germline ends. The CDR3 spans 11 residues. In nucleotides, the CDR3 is TGTGCCAGCAGTTTAAAAAATACGCAGTATTTT. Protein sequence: CASSLKNTQYF.

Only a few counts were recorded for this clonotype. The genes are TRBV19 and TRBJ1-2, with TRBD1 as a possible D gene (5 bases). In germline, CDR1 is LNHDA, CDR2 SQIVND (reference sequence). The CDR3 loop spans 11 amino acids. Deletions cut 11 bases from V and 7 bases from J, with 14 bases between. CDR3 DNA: TGTGCCGCGGAGGGGAGCCGTGGCTACACCTTC. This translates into CAAEGSRGYTF. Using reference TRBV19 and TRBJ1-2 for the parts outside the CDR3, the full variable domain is DGGITQSPKYLFRKEGQNVTLSCEQNLNHDAMYWYRQDPGQGLRLIYYSQIVNDFQKGDIAEGYSVSREKKESFPLTVTSAQKNPTAFYLCAAEGSRGYTFGSGTRLTVV.